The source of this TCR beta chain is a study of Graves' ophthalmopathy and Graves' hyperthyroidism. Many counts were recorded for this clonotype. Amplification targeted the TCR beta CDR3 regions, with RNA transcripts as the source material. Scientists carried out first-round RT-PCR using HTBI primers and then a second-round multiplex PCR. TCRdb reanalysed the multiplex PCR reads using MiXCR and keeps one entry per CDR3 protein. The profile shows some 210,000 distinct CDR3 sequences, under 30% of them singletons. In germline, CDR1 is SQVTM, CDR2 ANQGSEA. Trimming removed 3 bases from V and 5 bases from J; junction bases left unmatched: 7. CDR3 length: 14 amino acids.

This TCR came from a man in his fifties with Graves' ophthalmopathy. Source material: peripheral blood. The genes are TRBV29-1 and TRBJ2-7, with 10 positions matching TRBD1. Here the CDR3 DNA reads TGCAGCGTTGATCGGACAGGGGGTGGGGACGAGCAGTACTTC. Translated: CSVDRTGGGDEQYF.